Listed below are T cell receptor beta chains from one sample, sequenced in a study of identical twins. TCRdb re-called the 5' RACE reads through MiXCR, storing one row per CDR3 protein. This sample has about 520,000 distinct CDR3 sequences, with around 20% found just once. The data were also submitted as part of a second study, on T cells expressing NK-cell markers.

Sequenced sample: CD4+ T cells sorted from blood. Receptor source: a woman between 18 and 30 years old in good health. Both conserved end residues are part of each CDR3. The order of the fields is V gene, J gene, clone size, D gene, CDR3 DNA, CDR3 protein. D genes are given only for firm matches. Clone size, where shown, is once, few, many, or a class for clones that have expanded.

TRBV5-1	TRBJ1-1	NA	NA	TGCGCCAGCGACCCGGGCGACAGAGACGACACTGAAGCTTTCTTT	CASDPGDRDDTEAFF
TRBV29-1	TRBJ2-3	few	NA	TGCAGCGTTGGGGTAGATACGCAGTATTTT	CSVGVDTQYF
TRBV3-1	TRBJ1-1	many	TRBD1	TGTGCCAGCAGCGAGACAGGGGTAGCTTTGACTGAAGCTTTCTTT	CASSETGVALTEAFF
TRBV20-1	TRBJ1-6	NA	NA	TGCAGTGCTAGTCTCGGATCCGGGATTAATTCACCCCTCCACTTT	CSASLGSGINSPLHF
TRBV11-2	TRBJ2-6	NA	NA	TGTGCCAGCAGCTTAGGGACAGTGATATCTGGGGCCAACGTCCTGACTTTC	CASSLGTVISGANVLTF
TRBV6-1	TRBJ2-5	NA	NA	TGTGCCAGCAGTCGCGGTCACCAAGAGACCCAGTACTTC	CASSRGHQETQYF
TRBV7-3	TRBJ2-2	NA	NA	TGTGCCAGCAGCTTAACGTCGAGAGACACCGGGGAGCTGTTTTTT	CASSLTSRDTGELFF
TRBV6-1	TRBJ2-2	NA	TRBD2	TGTGCCAGCAGTGTGGCGGGAGGAACCGGGGAGCTGTTTTTT	CASSVAGGTGELFF
TRBV9	TRBJ1-4	few	TRBD1	TGTGCCAGCAGCCAAGGGACAGGGGGAGAGGAAAAACTGTTTTTT	CASSQGTGGEEKLFF
TRBV6-1	TRBJ2-2	NA	TRBD2	TGTGCCAGCAGGGGGGGACTAGCGGACACCGGGGAGCTGTTTTTT	CASRGGLADTGELFF
TRBV20-1	TRBJ2-1	NA	TRBD2	TGCAGTGCTAGAGACAGGGTTCTAGCGGGGGGTCGGGTGTTCTGGGAGCAGTTCTTC	CSARDRVLAGGRVFWEQFF
TRBV20-1	TRBJ2-7	few	NA	TGCAGTGCTAGAAATCCCCCTTACGAGCAGTACTTC	CSARNPPYEQYF
TRBV6-1	TRBJ1-1	once	NA	TGTGCCAGCATGCGGTACACTGAAGCTTTCTTT	CASMRYTEAFF
TRBV3-1	TRBJ2-1	few	TRBD2	TGTGCCAGCAGCCAAGAGTTGGCGGGGGGCAATGAGCAGTTCTTC	CASSQELAGGNEQFF
TRBV7-9	TRBJ1-1	NA	NA	TGTGCCAGCAGCACTACGGCCTCTGAAGCTTTCTTT	CASSTTASEAFF
TRBV20-1	TRBJ2-7	NA	TRBD2	TGCAGTACAAACCTCGCTAGCGGCGGCTACGAGCAGTACTTC	CSTNLASGGYEQYF
TRBV18	TRBJ2-3	NA	NA	TGTGCCAGCTCACCACCGGCTCAGTGGACAGATACGCAGTATTTT	CASSPPAQWTDTQYF
TRBV15	TRBJ2-2	NA	NA	TGTGCCACCAGCGTCTCTGAGCGGGGACACAACGCGAACACCGGGGAGCTGATTTTT	CATSVSERGHNANTGELIF
TRBV27	TRBJ2-4	NA	TRBD2	TGTGCCAGCAGTTTAAGGGAGGGACTGGGCATTCAGTACTTC	CASSLREGLGIQYF
TRBV7-6	TRBJ2-7	few	TRBD2	TGTGCCAGCAGCCACGGGGGGGATGGGTACGAGCAGTACTTC	CASSHGGDGYEQYF
TRBV4-3	TRBJ2-7	few	TRBD2	TGCGCCAGCAGCCACCGACTAGCGGGAGACTACGAGCAGTACTTC	CASSHRLAGDYEQYF
TRBV12-3/TRBV12-4	TRBJ1-1	NA	TRBD1	TGTGCCAGCAGTTCGGGACAGGGTGACACTGAAGCTTTCTTT	CASSSGQGDTEAFF
TRBV6-5	TRBJ2-1	few	NA	TGTGCCAGCAGTTACTCCCGGGACACGCGGTTTAATGAGCAGTTCTTC	CASSYSRDTRFNEQFF
TRBV12-5	TRBJ2-5	few	NA	TGTGCTAGTGGTCCGGGACCCAAACAAGAGACCCAGTACTTC	CASGPGPKQETQYF
TRBV3-1	TRBJ1-2	NA	NA	TGTGCCAGCAGCCAATCGTTGATGGAGAGGATCCACACCTTC	CASSQSLMERIHTF
TRBV7-2	TRBJ2-1	NA	NA	TGTGCCAGCAGCTTAGATGTGAGCCTCAATGAGCAGTTCTTC	CASSLDVSLNEQFF
TRBV7-9	TRBJ2-7	NA	NA	TGTGCCAGCAGCTCACTCATAACAGGGTACAGAGTCAACGAGCAGTACTTC	CASSSLITGYRVNEQYF
TRBV7-2	TRBJ1-5	few	TRBD1	TGTGCCAGCAGCCATGGACAGGGAGGACAGCCCCAGCATTTT	CASSHGQGGQPQHF
TRBV12-3/TRBV12-4	TRBJ2-4	few	NA	TGTGCCAGCAGACCGACTAAGCGCGAGGCCAAAAACATTCAGTACTTC	CASRPTKREAKNIQYF
TRBV10-2	TRBJ1-2	few	NA	TGCGCCAGCAGTGAGGAACACTTGGATGGCTACACCTTC	CASSEEHLDGYTF
TRBV7-9	TRBJ2-3	few	TRBD2	TGTGCCAGCAGCTTAGGACTAAGCGGGGCTCCGCAGTATTTT	CASSLGLSGAPQYF
TRBV7-9	TRBJ2-3	many	TRBD2	TGTGCCAGCAGCTTAGAGGGACTAGCGGTTACGCAGTATTTT	CASSLEGLAVTQYF
TRBV12-3/TRBV12-4	TRBJ1-2	few	NA	TGTGCCAGCCACGGGACGTACGGCTATGGCTACACCTTC	CASHGTYGYGYTF